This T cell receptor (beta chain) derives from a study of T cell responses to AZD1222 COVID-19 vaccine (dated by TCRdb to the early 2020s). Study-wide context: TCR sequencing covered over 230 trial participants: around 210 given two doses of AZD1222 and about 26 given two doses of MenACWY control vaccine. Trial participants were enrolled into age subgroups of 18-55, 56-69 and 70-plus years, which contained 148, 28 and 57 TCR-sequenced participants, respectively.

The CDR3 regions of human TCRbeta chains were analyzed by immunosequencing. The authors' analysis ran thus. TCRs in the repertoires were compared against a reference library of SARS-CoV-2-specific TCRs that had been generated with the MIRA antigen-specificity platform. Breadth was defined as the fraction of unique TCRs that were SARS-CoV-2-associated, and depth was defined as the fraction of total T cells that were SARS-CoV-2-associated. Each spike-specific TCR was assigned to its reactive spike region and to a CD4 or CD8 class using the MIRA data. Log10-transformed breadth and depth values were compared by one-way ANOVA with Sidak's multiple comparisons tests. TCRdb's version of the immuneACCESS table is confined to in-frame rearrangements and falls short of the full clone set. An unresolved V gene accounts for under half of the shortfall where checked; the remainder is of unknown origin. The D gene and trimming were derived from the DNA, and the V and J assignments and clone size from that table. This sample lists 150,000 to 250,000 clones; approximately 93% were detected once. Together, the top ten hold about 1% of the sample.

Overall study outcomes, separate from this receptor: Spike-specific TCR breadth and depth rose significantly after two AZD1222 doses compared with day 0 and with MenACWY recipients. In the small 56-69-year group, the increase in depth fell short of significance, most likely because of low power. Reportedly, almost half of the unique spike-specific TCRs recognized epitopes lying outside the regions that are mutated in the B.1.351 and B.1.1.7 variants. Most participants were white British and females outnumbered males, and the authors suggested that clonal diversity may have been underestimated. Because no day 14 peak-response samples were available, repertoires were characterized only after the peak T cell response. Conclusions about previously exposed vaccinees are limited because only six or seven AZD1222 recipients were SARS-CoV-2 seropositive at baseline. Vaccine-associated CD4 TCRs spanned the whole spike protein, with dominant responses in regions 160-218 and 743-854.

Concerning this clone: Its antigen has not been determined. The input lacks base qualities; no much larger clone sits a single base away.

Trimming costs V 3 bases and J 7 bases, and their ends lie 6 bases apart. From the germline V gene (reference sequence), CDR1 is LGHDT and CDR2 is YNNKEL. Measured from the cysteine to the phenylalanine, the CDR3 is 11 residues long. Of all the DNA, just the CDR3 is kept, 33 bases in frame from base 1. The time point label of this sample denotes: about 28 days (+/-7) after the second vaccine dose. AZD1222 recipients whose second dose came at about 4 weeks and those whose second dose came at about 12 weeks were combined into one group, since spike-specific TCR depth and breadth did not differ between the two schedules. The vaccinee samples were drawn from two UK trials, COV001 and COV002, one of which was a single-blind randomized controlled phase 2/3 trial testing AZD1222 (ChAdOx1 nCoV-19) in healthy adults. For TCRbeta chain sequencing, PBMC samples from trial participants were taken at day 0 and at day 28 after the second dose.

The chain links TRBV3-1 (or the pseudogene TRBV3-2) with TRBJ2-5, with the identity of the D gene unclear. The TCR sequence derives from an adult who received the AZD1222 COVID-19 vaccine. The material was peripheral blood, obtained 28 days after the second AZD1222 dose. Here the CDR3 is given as CASSQSGTQYF. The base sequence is TGTGCCAGCAGCCAGTCCGGGACCCAGTACTTC.